These T cell receptor beta chains were read from a single sample in a study of shared clonotypes between healthy human individuals. Profiled with immunoSEQ multiplex PCR; TCRdb holds only in-frame clones, not every one. Of more than 1 million clones in the sample, approximately 80% were seen once. What was sequenced was memory CD4+ T cells from PBMCs. These receptors were obtained from a man between 18 and 29 years old in good health. Some clones in this sample may be carry-over from other donors' samples. Both conserved end residues are part of each CDR3. The D gene is left open where the match is weak. Not every row has a clone size; where given, it reads once, few, many or a size class.

j_call v_call d_call clone_size cdr3_aa cdr3_nt
TRBJ2-2 TRBV6-4 TRBD2 . CASSEAGGTGELFF TGTGCCAGCAGCGAAGCGGGAGGAACCGGGGAGCTGTTTTTT
TRBJ1-4 TRBV7-2 . . CASSLGGTVNEKLFF TGTGCCAGCAGCTTAGGTGGGACGGTGAATGAAAAACTGTTTTTT
TRBJ2-5 TRBV5-1 TRBD2 . CASSGTSGSIETQYF TGCGCCAGCAGCGGCACTAGCGGGAGTATCGAGACCCAGTACTTC
TRBJ1-2 TRBV28 TRBD1 . CASSLSGQELGYTF TGTGCCAGCAGTTTGAGCGGACAGGAGCTAGGCTACACCTTC
TRBJ1-2 TRBV7-3 TRBD1 . CASSLTGGNYGYTF TGTGCCAGCAGCCTAACAGGGGGTAACTATGGCTACACCTTC
TRBJ1-1 TRBV30 . . CAWSVAPGEGPRDTEAFF TGTGCCTGGAGTGTAGCCCCAGGTGAAGGGCCGAGAGACACTGAAGCTTTCTTT
TRBJ1-5 TRBV2 TRBD1 few CASSKGTGDGNQPQHF TGTGCCAGCAGTAAAGGGACAGGGGATGGCAATCAGCCCCAGCATTTT
TRBJ2-3 TRBV10-3 . few CAISVTGSTDTQYF TGTGCCATCAGTGTGACAGGTAGCACAGATACGCAGTATTTT
TRBJ2-4 TRBV5-6 TRBD2 few CASSPGKMASGRGGNIQYF TGTGCCAGCAGCCCTGGGAAGATGGCTAGCGGGAGGGGAGGGAACATTCAGTACTTC
TRBJ2-7 TRBV28 TRBD1 . CASSVRGPYEQYF TGTGCCAGCAGTGTCAGGGGGCCCTACGAGCAGTACTTC
TRBJ2-3 TRBV5-1 TRBD2 . CASSLEGLGITDTQYF TGCGCCAGCAGCTTGGAGGGACTAGGAATAACAGATACGCAGTATTTT
TRBJ1-5 TRBV7-9 . . CASSPVGGENQPQHF TGTGCCAGCAGCCCGGTGGGCGGAGAAAATCAGCCCCAGCATTTT
TRBJ2-6 TRBV30 . once CAWSVPQGRVAGANVLTF TGTGCCTGGAGTGTGCCTCAGGGGAGGGTCGCTGGGGCCAACGTCCTGACTTTC
TRBJ2-1 TRBV13 TRBD2 . CASSLYPGTSGSYNEQFF TGTGCCAGCAGCTTATACCCCGGGACTAGCGGCTCCTACAATGAGCAGTTCTTC
TRBJ2-4 TRBV5-1 TRBD2 . CASSRSGLAGNIQYF TGCGCCAGCAGCCGGTCTGGGCTAGCGGGAAACATTCAGTACTTC
TRBJ2-7 TRBV5-1 TRBD1 once CASSSTTGVHEQYF TGCGCCAGCAGCAGTACGACAGGGGTCCACGAGCAGTACTTC
TRBJ2-7 TRBV30 . . CAWMVGRGKHEQYF TGTGCCTGGATGGTAGGCAGGGGAAAGCACGAGCAGTACTTC
TRBJ2-3 TRBV15 . once CATSRVYKRRDTQYF TGTGCCACCAGCAGAGTCTACAAGCGTAGGGATACGCAGTATTTT
TRBJ2-5 TRBV6-5 TRBD1 . CASRTGRETQYF TGTGCCTCCCGGACAGGGAGAGAGACCCAGTACTTC
TRBJ1-1 TRBV10-2 . . CASRPVGDTEAFF TGCGCCAGCAGGCCTGTAGGGGACACTGAAGCTTTCTTT